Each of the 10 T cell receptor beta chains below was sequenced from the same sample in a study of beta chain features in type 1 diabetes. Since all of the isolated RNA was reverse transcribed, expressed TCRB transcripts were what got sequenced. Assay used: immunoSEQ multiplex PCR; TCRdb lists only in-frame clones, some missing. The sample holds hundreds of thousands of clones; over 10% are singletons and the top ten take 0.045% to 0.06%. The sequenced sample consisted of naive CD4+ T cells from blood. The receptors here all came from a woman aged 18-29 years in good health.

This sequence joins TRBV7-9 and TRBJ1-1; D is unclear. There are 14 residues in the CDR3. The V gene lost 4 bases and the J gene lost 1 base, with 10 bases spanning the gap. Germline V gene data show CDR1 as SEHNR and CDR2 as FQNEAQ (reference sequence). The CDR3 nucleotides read TGTGCCAGCAGCTCGGTTCGAAGGAACACTGAAGCTTTCTTT. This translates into CASSSVRRNTEAFF.

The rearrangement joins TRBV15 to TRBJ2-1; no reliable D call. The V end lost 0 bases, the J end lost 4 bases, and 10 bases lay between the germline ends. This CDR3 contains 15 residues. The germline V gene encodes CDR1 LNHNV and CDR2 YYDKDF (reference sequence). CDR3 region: CATSRDSRTYNEQFF. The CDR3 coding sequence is TGTGCCACCAGCAGAGATTCTCGCACTTACAATGAGCAGTTCTTC.

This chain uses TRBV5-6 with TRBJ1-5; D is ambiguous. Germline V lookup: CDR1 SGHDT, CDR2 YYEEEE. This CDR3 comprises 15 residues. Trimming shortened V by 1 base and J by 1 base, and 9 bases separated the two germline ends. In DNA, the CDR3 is TGTGCCAGCAGCTTGCTCGTTCTCAGCAATCAGCCCCAGCATTTT. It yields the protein CASSLLVLSNQPQHF.

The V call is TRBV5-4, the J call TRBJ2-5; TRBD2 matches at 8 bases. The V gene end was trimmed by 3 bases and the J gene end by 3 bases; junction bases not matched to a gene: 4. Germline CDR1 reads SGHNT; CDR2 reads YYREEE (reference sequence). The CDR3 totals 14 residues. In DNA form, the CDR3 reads TGTGCCAGCAGCTCCATTAGCGGGGAAGAGACCCAGTACTTC. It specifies CASSSISGEETQYF.

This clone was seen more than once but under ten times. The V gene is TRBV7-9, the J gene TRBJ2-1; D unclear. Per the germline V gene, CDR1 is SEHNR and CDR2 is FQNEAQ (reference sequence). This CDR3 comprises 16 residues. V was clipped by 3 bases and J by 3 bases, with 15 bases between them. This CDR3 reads CASSLGSRSLYNEQFF. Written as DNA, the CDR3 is TGTGCCAGCAGCTTGGGCAGCAGGAGCCTCTACAATGAGCAGTTCTTC. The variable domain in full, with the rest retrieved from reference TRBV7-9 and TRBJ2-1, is DTGVSQNPRHKITKRGQNVTFRCDPISEHNRLYWYRQTLGQGPEFLTYFQNEAQLEKSRLLSDRFSAERPKGSFSTLEIQRTEQGDSAMYLCASSLGSRSLYNEQFFGPGTRLTVL.

CDR3 DNA sequence: TGTGCCAGCAGCGTAGTGGGGGACTACAATGAGCAGTTCTTC. Protein sequence: CASSVVGDYNEQFF. The chain has TRBV9 and TRBJ2-1; perhaps D is TRBD1 or TRBD2 (5 bases each). Looked up from germline, CDR1 is SGDLS and CDR2 is YYNGEE. The CDR3 has 14 residues. V was shortened by 0 bases and J by 3 bases, with 7 bases between the two germline ends.

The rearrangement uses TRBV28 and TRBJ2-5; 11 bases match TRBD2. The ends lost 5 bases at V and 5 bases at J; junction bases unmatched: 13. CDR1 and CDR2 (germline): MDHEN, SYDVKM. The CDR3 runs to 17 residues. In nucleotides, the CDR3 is TGTGCCAGCAGTCCAAGACTAGCGGGGCATTTCCGGGAGACCCAGTACTTC. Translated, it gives CASSPRLAGHFRETQYF.

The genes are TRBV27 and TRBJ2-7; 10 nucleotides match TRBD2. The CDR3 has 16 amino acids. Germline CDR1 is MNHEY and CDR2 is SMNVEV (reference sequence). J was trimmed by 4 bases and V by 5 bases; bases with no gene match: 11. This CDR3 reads CASSPLTSGVRYEQYF. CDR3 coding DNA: TGTGCCAGCAGTCCCCTTACTAGCGGGGTGAGATACGAGCAGTACTTC.

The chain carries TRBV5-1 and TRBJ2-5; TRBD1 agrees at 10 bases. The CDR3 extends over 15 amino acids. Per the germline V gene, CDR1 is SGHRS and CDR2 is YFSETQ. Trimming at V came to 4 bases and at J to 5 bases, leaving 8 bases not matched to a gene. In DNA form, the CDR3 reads TGCGCCAGCAGCCCGGAGGGGGACAGGGGTGAGACCCAGTACTTC. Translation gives CASSPEGDRGETQYF.

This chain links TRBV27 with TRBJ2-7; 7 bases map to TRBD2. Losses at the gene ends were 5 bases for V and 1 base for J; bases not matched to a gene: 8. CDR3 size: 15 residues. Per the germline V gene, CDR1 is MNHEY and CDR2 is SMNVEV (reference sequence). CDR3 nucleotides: TGTGCCAGCAGTCCCCGGGGGAGGGGATCCTACGAGCAGTACTTC. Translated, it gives CASSPRGRGSYEQYF.